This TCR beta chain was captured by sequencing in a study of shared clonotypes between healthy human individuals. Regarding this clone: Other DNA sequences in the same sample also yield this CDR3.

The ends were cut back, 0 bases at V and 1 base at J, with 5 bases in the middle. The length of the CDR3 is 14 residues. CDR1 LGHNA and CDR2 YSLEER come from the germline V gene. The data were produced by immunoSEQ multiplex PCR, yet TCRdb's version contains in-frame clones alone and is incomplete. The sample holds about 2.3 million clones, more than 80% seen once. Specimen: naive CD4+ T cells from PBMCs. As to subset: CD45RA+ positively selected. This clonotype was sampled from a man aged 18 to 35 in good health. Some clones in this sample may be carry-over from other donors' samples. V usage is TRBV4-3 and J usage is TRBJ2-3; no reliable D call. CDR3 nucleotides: TGCGCCAGCAGCCAAGATACCGGCACAGATACGCAGTATTTT. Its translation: CASSQDTGTDTQYF.